These T cell receptor beta chains were read from a single sample in a study of shared clonotypes between healthy human individuals. Data came from immunoSEQ multiplex PCR; TCRdb stores just in-frame clones and leaves some out. The sample contains about 2.2 million clones, about 94% of which appear only once. Sequencing input: naive CD8+ T cells from PBMCs. The receptor source for this set is a man aged 18 to 29 in good health. Some clones in this sample may be carry-over from other donors' samples. Each CDR3 is given with its conserved first and last residue. The D gene is left open where the match is weak. Expanded clones are given a class, and other clones once, few, many or no size at all.

j_call d_call v_call clone_size cdr3_nt cdr3_aa
TRBJ1-2 . TRBV11-2 . TGTGCCAGCGGGGGGTATGGCTACACCTTC CASGGYGYTF
TRBJ1-1 . TRBV4-1 . TGCGCCAGCAGCCAAGGTGGGGGGGTGGAAAACACTGAAGCTTTCTTT CASSQGGGVENTEAFF
TRBJ2-7 . TRBV6-1 . TGTGCCAGCAGTGCGACGGGACACAGCTACGAGCAGTACTTC CASSATGHSYEQYF
TRBJ1-1 . TRBV5-5 once TGTGCCAGCAGCTTGGCACGGCGTCTGAACACTGAAGCTTTCTTT CASSLARRLNTEAFF
TRBJ2-1 TRBD1 TRBV6-4 . TGTGCCAGCAGTCTAGACAGGGCCTACTACAATGAGCAGTTCTTC CASSLDRAYYNEQFF
TRBJ2-1 TRBD2 TRBV4-1 . TGCGCCAGCAGCCAAGAGCTAGCGGGAGTGGGCAATGAGCAGTTCTTC CASSQELAGVGNEQFF
TRBJ2-4 TRBD1 TRBV5-1 . TGCGCCAGCAGCGCGGACAGGGGTGACATTCAGTACTTC CASSADRGDIQYF
TRBJ2-7 . TRBV4-1 . TGCGCCAGCAGCCGATCCAGGGACTCCTACGAGCAGTACTTC CASSRSRDSYEQYF
TRBJ2-2 . TRBV7-2 once TGTGCCAGCAGACACCAAGGCGGGGAGCTGTTTTTT CASRHQGGELFF
TRBJ2-1 . TRBV27 . TGTGCCAGCAGTTTATCCAGGGGGGGCCCTGAGCAGTTCTTC CASSLSRGGPEQFF
TRBJ2-1 . TRBV18 . TGTGCCAGCTCCTCTGTGTGGGTAATGAACAATGAGCAGTTCTTC CASSSVWVMNNEQFF
TRBJ2-2 TRBD2 TRBV7-7 . TGTGCCAGCAGCACCCACTTAGGCGGGGGGCCCGACACCGGGGAGCTGTTTTTT CASSTHLGGGPDTGELFF
TRBJ1-2 . TRBV2 . TGTGCCAGCAGTGAGCAGGGATCTACTAACTATGGCTACACCTTC CASSEQGSTNYGYTF
TRBJ2-1 . TRBV28 once TGTGCCAGCAGTTTTCGCATCTCCTACAATGAGCAGTTCTTC CASSFRISYNEQFF
TRBJ2-2 . TRBV7-2 . TGTGCCAGCAGCTTTTCCCCTGCGGGGTTGGCCACCGGGGAGCTGTTTTTT CASSFSPAGLATGELFF
TRBJ2-2 . TRBV9 . TGTGCCAGCAGCGTAGAGGGAAGCGGGACCGGGGAGCTGTTTTTT CASSVEGSGTGELFF
TRBJ2-7 . TRBV6-1 . TGTGCCAGCAGCCCAAGGGGGCGGGGGACCTACGAGCAGTACTTC CASSPRGRGTYEQYF
TRBJ2-7 . TRBV11-2 . TGTGCCAGCAGCCCCGGGAACTACGAGCAGTACTTC CASSPGNYEQYF
TRBJ2-1 . TRBV5-5 . TGTGCCAGCGGGGGGAACAATGAGCAGTTCTTC CASGGNNEQFF
TRBJ1-1 . TRBV29-1 . TGCAGCGTCCGGGAGGGGGGGTTTGGAGCTTTCTTT CSVREGGFGAFF
TRBJ1-2 . TRBV9 . TGTGCCAGCAGCGTAGCCCAGGGCCGAAACTATGGCTACACCTTC CASSVAQGRNYGYTF
TRBJ1-3 . TRBV28 . TGTGCCAGCAGTGACAGCCGGTTGGAGGTATATTTT CASSDSRLEVYF
TRBJ2-5 TRBD1 TRBV9 . TGTGCCAGCAGCTCACCCCCCGCGGGACAGGGACCCCTTGAGACCCAGTACTTC CASSSPPAGQGPLETQYF
TRBJ2-7 . TRBV7-8 . TGTGCCAGCAGCTTAGCGGTAGAGTCCGAGCAGTACTTC CASSLAVESEQYF
TRBJ2-5 . TRBV27 . TGTGCCAGCAGTCCGACCGTCCGACAAGAGACCCAGTACTTC CASSPTVRQETQYF
TRBJ1-5 . TRBV25-1 . TGTGCCAGCAGTGAAGGTTTTCAGCCCCAGCATTTT CASSEGFQPQHF
TRBJ2-7 . TRBV13 . TGTGCCAGCAGCTTAGCCAGGGCCTACGAGCAGTACTTC CASSLARAYEQYF
TRBJ1-6 . TRBV7-9 . TGTGCCTCCCAGGACCATAATTCACCCCTCCACTTT CASQDHNSPLHF
TRBJ2-1 . TRBV7-6 . TGTGCCAGCAGCTTAGGCGAAGTGGGCTACAATGAGCAGTTCTTC CASSLGEVGYNEQFF
TRBJ1-2 . TRBV6-6 . TGTGCCAGCAGTTACTCGTTATACGAGGGCACCTTC CASSYSLYEGTF
TRBJ2-1 TRBD1 TRBV27 . TGTGCCAGCAGTATGCACGGGACAGGGGCCGTCAATGAGCAGTTCTTC CASSMHGTGAVNEQFF
TRBJ2-5 TRBD2 TRBV4-3 . TGCGCCAGCAGCCAAAGTCCTAGCGGCCAAGAGACCCAGTACTTC CASSQSPSGQETQYF
TRBJ2-1 . TRBV9 . TGTGCCAGCAGCGGACCACCGGTTCTATCCTACAATGAGCAGTTCTTC CASSGPPVLSYNEQFF
TRBJ1-3 TRBD1 TRBV9 . TGTGCCAGCAGCCCAGGGGGAGGGGTAGGAAACACCATATATTTT CASSPGGGVGNTIYF
TRBJ2-5 TRBD1 TRBV7-9 . TGTGCCAGCAGTACAACAGGGGGCTGGGAGACCCAGTACTTC CASSTTGGWETQYF
TRBJ2-7 TRBD1 TRBV18 . TGTGCCAGCTCACCCGGACAGGGGCCTTACGAGCAGTACTTC CASSPGQGPYEQYF
TRBJ2-3 TRBD1 TRBV5-1 . TGCGCCAGCAGCTTGTGGGACCCGACAGGGGCAACAGATACGCAGTATTTT CASSLWDPTGATDTQYF
TRBJ1-2 . TRBV5-1 . TGCGCCAGCAGCTTGGGATTTTTGGGGGGACCTGATTCTGGCTACACCTTC CASSLGFLGGPDSGYTF
TRBJ2-3 TRBD2 TRBV28 . TGTGCCAGCTGGCCGACTAGCGGGGGCTACACAGATACGCAGTATTTT CASWPTSGGYTDTQYF
TRBJ2-1 TRBD1 TRBV30 . TGTGCCTGGGGGGGGACAGGGGTATACTCCTACAATGAGCAGTTCTTC CAWGGTGVYSYNEQFF
TRBJ2-3 . TRBV19 . TGTGCCAGTAGTACCCGGGCGCTAGCTGAAAGCACAGATACGCAGTATTTT CASSTRALAESTDTQYF
TRBJ1-1 . TRBV29-1 . TGCAGCGTTGTGGGTTCAAGAGTGGTTGAAGCTTTCTTT CSVVGSRVVEAFF
TRBJ1-3 TRBD1 TRBV28 once TGTGCCAGCAGTCCCGACAGGGAAGGTGGAAACACCATATATTTT CASSPDREGGNTIYF
TRBJ2-1 TRBD2 TRBV2 . TGTGCCAGCCTAGCGGGACTAGACTCCTACAATGAGCAGTTCTTC CASLAGLDSYNEQFF
TRBJ1-5 . TRBV28 . TGTGCCAGCAGTTTGCAGGTGGGCAATCAGCCCCAGCATTTT CASSLQVGNQPQHF
TRBJ2-7 TRBD1 TRBV28 . TGTGCCAGCACCTCGGGACAGGGACTCTACGAGCAGTACTTC CASTSGQGLYEQYF
TRBJ2-1 . TRBV4-1 . TGCGCCAGCAGCCAAGAAGCGGACAGCTACAATGAGCAGTTCTTC CASSQEADSYNEQFF
TRBJ1-2 . TRBV15 . TGTGCCACCAGCCCCCGGTTGGGTATATCTTATGGCTACACCTTC CATSPRLGISYGYTF
TRBJ2-1 TRBD2 TRBV19 once TGTGCCAGTAGTATACTAGCGGGAGGACCGGGTGACAATGAGCAGTTCTTC CASSILAGGPGDNEQFF
TRBJ1-2 . TRBV29-1 . TGCAGCGTTGAATTGGGTTCTAACTATGGCTACACCTTC CSVELGSNYGYTF
TRBJ2-3 . TRBV28 . TGTGCCAGCAGTGAATACGAAAGGACAGATACGCAGTATTTT CASSEYERTDTQYF
TRBJ2-1 TRBD2 TRBV28 . TGTGCCAGCAGATCGGAGCGGGAGGAAATACATGAGCAGTTCTTC CASRSEREEIHEQFF
TRBJ1-2 TRBD1 TRBV6-5 once TGTGCCAGCAGTTACTCGGAGACAGGGTTATATGGCTACACCTTC CASSYSETGLYGYTF
TRBJ2-7 . TRBV5-8 . TGTGCCAGCAGCTTGGGACGGCGGGGCTACGAGCAGTACTTC CASSLGRRGYEQYF